Each of the 2 T cell receptor beta chains below was sequenced from the same sample in a study of human T cells and chemical hapten exposure. TCRdb re-analysed the RACE reads in MiXCR, keeping a single row per CDR3 protein. The data contain about 170,000 distinct CDR3 sequences, approximately 30% of them seen just once; the ten biggest clones take up around 2.3%. Documented time point: patch test 3, about 24 weeks after DPC sensitization. Treatment: therapeutic diphenylcyclopropenone sensitization with weekly scalp DPC. The sample here was whole blood, taken in connection with sensitization to the hapten diphenylcyclopropenone (DPC). The receptors were gathered from a woman between 18 and 30 years old with alopecia areata. Some clones in this sample may be carry-over from other donors' samples.

The V call is TRBV15, the J call TRBJ2-5; tentative D call: TRBD2 (6 bases). The CDR3 loop spans 13 amino acids. Germline values: CDR1 LNHNV, CDR2 YYDKDF (reference sequence). The V gene lost 6 bases and the J gene lost 5 bases, with 13 bases spanning the gap. The CDR3 nucleotides read TGTGCCACCAGGCTAGCGTCCACGGAGACCCAGTACTTC. Translation gives CATRLASTETQYF.

This clonotype was observed a few times. The V call is TRBV2, the J call TRBJ1-4, with 7 bases identical to TRBD1. J was trimmed by 7 bases and V by 6 bases; bases with no gene match: 14. The CDR3 spans 16 residues. The V gene's germline CDR1 is SNHLY and CDR2 FYNNEI. The CDR3 DNA follows: TGTGCCAGCAGGGATCGGGCAGGGACAGTACGTGAAAAACTGTTTTTT. Encoded protein: CASRDRAGTVREKLFF.